In this sample, the clone carrying this T cell receptor (beta chain) turned up a few times. Trimming cost V 3 bases and J 4 bases, with 9 bases left between them. The CDR3 runs to 14 residues. CDR1 is LNHDA and CDR2 is SQIVND in the germline V gene (reference sequence). This sample stems from a study of blood T cell repertoires in COVID-19. Study context: T cells, B-cell-depleted T cells, or PBMCs provided the cDNA or gDNA that served as material.

Original data processing: By means of reference gene primer amplification, nucleated cell counts were estimated. The protocol was immunoSEQ multiplex PCR, while the TCRdb copy is restricted to in-frame clones and leaves out a portion. The V and J calls and the clone size are those of that table, but D and trimming were determined from the DNA. The sample gives 200,000 to 250,000 clones, about 84% of which show up once; 7.8% is in the top ten. In Seattle, patients joined the study during active infection and were tracked longitudinally. This rearrangement joins TRBV19 to TRBJ2-2; the D gene is possibly TRBD1 (6 bases). Sequencing was done on a sample of peripheral blood. This TCR was recovered from a woman aged 80 or older with COVID-19, enrolled during active disease. CDR3 region: CASSIIQGTGELFF. The CDR3 nucleotides read TGTGCCAGTAGTATTATACAGGGCACCGGGGAGCTGTTTTTT.